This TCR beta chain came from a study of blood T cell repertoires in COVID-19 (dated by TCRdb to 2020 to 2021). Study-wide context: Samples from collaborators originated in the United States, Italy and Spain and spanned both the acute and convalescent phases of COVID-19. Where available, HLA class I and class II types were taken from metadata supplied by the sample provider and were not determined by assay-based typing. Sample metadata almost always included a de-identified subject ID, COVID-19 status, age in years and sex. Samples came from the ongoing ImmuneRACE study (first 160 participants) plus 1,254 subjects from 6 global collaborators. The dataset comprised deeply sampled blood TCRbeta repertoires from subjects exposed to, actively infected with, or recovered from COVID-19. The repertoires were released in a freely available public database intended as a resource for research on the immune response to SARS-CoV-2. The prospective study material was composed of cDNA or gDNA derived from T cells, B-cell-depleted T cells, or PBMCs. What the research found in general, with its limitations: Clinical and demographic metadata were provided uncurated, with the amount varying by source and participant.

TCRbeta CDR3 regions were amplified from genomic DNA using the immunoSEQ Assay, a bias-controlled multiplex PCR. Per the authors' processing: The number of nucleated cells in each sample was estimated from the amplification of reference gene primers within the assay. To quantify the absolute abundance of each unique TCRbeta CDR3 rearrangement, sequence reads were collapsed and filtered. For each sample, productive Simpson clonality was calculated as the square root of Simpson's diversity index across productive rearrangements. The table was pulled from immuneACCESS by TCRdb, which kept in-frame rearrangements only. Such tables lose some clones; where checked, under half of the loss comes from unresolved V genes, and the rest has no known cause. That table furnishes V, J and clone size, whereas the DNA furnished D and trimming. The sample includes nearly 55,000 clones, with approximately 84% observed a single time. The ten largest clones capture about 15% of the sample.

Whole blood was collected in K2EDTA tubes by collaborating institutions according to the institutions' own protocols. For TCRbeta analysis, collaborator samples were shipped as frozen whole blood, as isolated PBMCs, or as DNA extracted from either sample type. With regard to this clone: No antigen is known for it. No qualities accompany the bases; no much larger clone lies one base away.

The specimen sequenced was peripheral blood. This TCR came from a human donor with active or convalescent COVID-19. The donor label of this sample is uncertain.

The DNA is as follows: TGTGCCACCAGCAGAGTGGGACACCAATCTGGAAACACCATATATTTT. Its product reads: CATSRVGHQSGNTIYF. The chain is assembled from TRBV15 and TRBJ1-3; TRBD1 is a possible D gene, resting on 6 matching bases. V drops 1 base and J drops 1 base, leaving 11 bases in between. The CDR3 sequence holds 16 residues, the cysteine and phenylalanine included. The DNA shown is the 48-base CDR3, in frame from base 1. Sequences LNHNV (CDR1) and YYDKDF (CDR2) are obtained from the germline V gene (reference sequence).